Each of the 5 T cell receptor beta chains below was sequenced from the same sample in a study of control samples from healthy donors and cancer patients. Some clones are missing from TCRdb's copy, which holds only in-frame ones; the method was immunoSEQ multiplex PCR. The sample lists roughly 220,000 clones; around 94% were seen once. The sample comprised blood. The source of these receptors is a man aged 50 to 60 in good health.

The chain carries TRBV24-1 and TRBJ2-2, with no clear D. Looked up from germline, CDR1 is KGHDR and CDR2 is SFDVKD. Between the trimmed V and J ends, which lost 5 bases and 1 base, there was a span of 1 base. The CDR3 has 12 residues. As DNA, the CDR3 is TGTGCCACCAGTGTGAACACCGGGGAGCTGTTTTTT. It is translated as CATSVNTGELFF.

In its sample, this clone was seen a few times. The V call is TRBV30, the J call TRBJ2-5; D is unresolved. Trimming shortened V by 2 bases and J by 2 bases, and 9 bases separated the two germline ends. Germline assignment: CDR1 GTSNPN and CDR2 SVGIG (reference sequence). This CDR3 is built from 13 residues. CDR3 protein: CAWSSGKQETQYF. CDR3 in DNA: TGTGCCTGGAGTTCTGGAAAACAAGAGACCCAGTACTTC. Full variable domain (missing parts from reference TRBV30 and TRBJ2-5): SQTIHQWPATLVQPVGSPLSLECTVEGTSNPNLYWYRQAAGRGLQLLFYSVGIGQISSEVPQNLSASRPQDRQFILSSKKLLLSDSGFYLCAWSSGKQETQYFGPGTRLLVL.

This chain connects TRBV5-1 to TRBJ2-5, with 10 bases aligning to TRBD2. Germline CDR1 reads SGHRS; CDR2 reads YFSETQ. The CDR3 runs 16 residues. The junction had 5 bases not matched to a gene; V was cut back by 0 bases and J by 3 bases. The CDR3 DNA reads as TGCGCCAGCAGCTTGGGGGGACTAGCGTTTGAAGAGACCCAGTACTTC. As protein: CASSLGGLAFEETQYF.

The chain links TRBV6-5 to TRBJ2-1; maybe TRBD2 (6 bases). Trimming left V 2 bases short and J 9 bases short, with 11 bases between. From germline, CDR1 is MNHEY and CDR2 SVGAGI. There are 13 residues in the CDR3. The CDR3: CASSYPPGGEQFF. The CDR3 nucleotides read TGTGCCAGCAGTTACCCGCCCGGGGGTGAGCAGTTCTTC.

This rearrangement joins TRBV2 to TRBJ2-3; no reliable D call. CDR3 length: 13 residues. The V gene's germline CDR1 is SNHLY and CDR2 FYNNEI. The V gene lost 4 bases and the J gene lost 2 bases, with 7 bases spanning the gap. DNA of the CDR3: TGTGCCAGCAGTGTACCTGCCACAGATACGCAGTATTTT. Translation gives CASSVPATDTQYF.